What follows is one T cell receptor beta chain and its context. Its target is not known. Measured with immunoSEQ multiplex PCR; TCRdb has only the in-frame clones, and not every one. The sample holds around 40,000 clones, roughly 65% seen once. The authors isolated CD4+ T cells after 9 to 10 days of culture. This entry is derived from a study of vaccination effects on CD4 cells after COVID-19. At the level of the study: ViraFEST used viral peptide pools to expand antigen-specific CD4+ T cells before sequencing. Either the mRNA-1273 or the BNT162b2 vaccine was given to participants as two doses.

General observations from the study: Both infection-induced and vaccine-induced clones contracted markedly at late post-vaccination timepoints. Of the vaccine-induced clones from healthy vaccinees, merely 1 of 255 recognized common cold coronaviruses as well.

This receptor was obtained from a human donor who received a COVID-19 vaccine. Specimen: CD4+ T cells from PBMCs cultured without peptide, collected before COVID-19 vaccination.

CDR3 coding DNA: TGCGCCAGCAGCTTTTGGGACAGGAGGTGGGATGAGCAGTTCTTC. Amino acid sequence: CASSFWDRRWDEQFF. This chain uses TRBV5-1 with TRBJ2-1; TRBD1 matches at 8 bases. The germline V gene has CDR1 SGHRS and CDR2 YFSETQ. The CDR3 has 15 residues. The V gene end was trimmed by 2 bases and the J gene end by 8 bases; junction bases not matched to a gene: 9. Combining the CDR3 with reference TRBV5-1 and TRBJ2-1 gives the whole variable domain KAGVTQTPRYLIKTRGQQVTLSCSPISGHRSVSWYQQTPGQGLQFLFEYFSETQRNKGNFPGRFSGRQFSNSRSEMNVSTLELGDSALYLCASSFWDRRWDEQFFGPGTRLTVL.